This TCR beta chain was recovered during a study of blood T cell repertoires in COVID-19. Profiled with immunoSEQ multiplex PCR; TCRdb holds only in-frame clones, not every one. The table shows 280,000 or so clones, with roughly 90% occurring only once. The CDR3 totals 16 residues. V lost 5 bases, J lost 6 bases, and 23 bases lay in between. Germline CDR1 SGHVS, CDR2 FQNEAQ. What was sequenced was PBMCs or T cells enriched from blood (not recorded which). The V call is TRBV7-8, the J call TRBJ2-7, with D perhaps matching TRBD1 (5 bases). This clonotype was sampled from a woman aged 45 to 65 who had been exposed to COVID-19. The CDR3 here is CASSRQLGQVSGEQYF. DNA for the CDR3: TGTGCCAGCAGCCGACAACTGGGGCAGGTTTCCGGCGAGCAGTACTTC.